This T cell receptor beta chain was identified during a study of cytomegalovirus exposure and HLA in healthy donors. General study findings and limits: The authors later found most CMV-associated TCR beta chains appeared HLA-restricted.

Primers for the PCR totalled 60 Vbeta and 13 Jbeta. Data came from immunoSEQ multiplex PCR; TCRdb stores just in-frame clones and leaves some out. The sample includes around 150,000 clones, about 68% of them seen just once. About this clone itself: Antigen unknown.

V lost 3 bases, J lost 4 bases, and 13 bases lay in between. Germline V gene data show CDR1 as MNHEY and CDR2 as SMNVEV (reference sequence). This CDR3 has 14 amino acids. This sequence originates from a young man in good health and CMV-seronegative. Sequenced: PBMCs. This chain uses TRBV27 with TRBJ2-7, with no clear D. The CDR3 DNA is TGTGCCAGCAGTTTTACCCCCCTCGGGTACGAGCAGTACTTC. Protein: CASSFTPLGYEQYF.